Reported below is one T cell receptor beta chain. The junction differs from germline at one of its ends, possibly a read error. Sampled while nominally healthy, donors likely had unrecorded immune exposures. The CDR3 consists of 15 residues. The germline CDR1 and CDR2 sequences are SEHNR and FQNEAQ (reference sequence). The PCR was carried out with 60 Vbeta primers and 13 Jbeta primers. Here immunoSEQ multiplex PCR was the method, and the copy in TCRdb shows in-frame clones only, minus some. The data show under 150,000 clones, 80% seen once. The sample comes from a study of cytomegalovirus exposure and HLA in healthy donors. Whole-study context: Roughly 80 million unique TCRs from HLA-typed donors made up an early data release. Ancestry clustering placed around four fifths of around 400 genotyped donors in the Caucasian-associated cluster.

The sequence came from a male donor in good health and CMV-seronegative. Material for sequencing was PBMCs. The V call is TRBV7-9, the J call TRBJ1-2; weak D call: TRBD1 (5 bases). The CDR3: CSSSLPGGDNYGYTF. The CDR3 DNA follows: TGTTCCAGCAGCTTACCCGGGGGGGACAACTATGGCTACACCTTC.